This passage covers 24 T cell receptor beta chains from one sample sequenced in a study of Graves' ophthalmopathy and Graves' hyperthyroidism. RNA transcripts provided the template for amplifying TCR beta CDR3 regions. Following a first-round RT-PCR that used HTBI primers, a second-round multiplex PCR was carried out. TCRdb ran MiXCR on the multiplex PCR reads and lists one entry per CDR3 protein. The sample contains over a million distinct CDR3 sequences, roughly 35% of which appear only once. The sequenced sample consisted of peripheral blood or thyroid tissue (not recorded which). The receptors were sampled from an adult man with Graves' hyperthyroidism.

As to this clonotype: It may be a read error: a sequence one base away is much more abundant. V and J are TRBV11-2 and TRBJ1-5; D is uncertain. The CDR3 is 16 amino acids. Germline loops: CDR1 SGHAT, CDR2 FQNNGV. Trimming removed 5 bases from V and 5 bases from J, with 19 bases in between. In DNA form, the CDR3 reads TGTGCCAGCAGCATTGCCGAAGAAGAAAAACATCAGCCCCAGCATTTT. Protein sequence: CASSIAEEEKHQPQHF. Drawing the rest from reference TRBV11-2 and TRBJ1-5, the complete variable domain is EAGVAQSPRYKIIEKRQSVAFWCNPISGHATLYWYQQILGQGPKLLIQFQNNGVVDDSQLPKDRFSAERLKGVDSTLKIQPAKLEDSAVYLCASSIAEEEKHQPQHFGDGTRLSIL.

In this sample, this clonotype turned up a few times. V usage is TRBV20-1 and J usage is TRBJ1-2, with TRBD1 identical over 10 bases. The CDR3 is made up of 18 amino acids. J lost 6 bases, V lost 0 bases, and 16 bases had no gene match. In germline, CDR1 is DFQATT, CDR2 SNEGSKA (reference sequence). The CDR3 protein is CSARDWTPGTGAWDGYTF. The CDR3 DNA is TGCAGTGCTAGAGATTGGACCCCCGGGACAGGGGCTTGGGATGGCTACACCTTC.

The table lists this clonotype with many counts. V is TRBV14 and J is TRBJ1-5; D is possibly TRBD1 (5 bases). V was clipped by 1 base and J by 13 bases, with 14 bases between them. CDR1 is SGHDN, CDR2 FVKESK, per germline. This CDR3 contains 13 residues. This CDR3 is CASSQVQGGLQHF. The CDR3 DNA reads as TGTGCCAGCAGCCAAGTTCAGGGTGGACTGCAGCATTTT.

V usage is TRBV25-1 and J usage is TRBJ1-5, with D unclear. The CDR3 spans 13 residues. The germline CDR1 and CDR2 sequences are MGHDK and SYGVNS. Trimming stripped 8 bases from V and 0 bases from J, with 8 bases between. CDR3 in DNA: TGTGCCAGCGAGAGGGCTAGCAATCAGCCCCAGCATTTT. Protein product: CASERASNQPQHF.

This clonotype was found a few times. This chain uses TRBV9 with TRBJ2-7; 7 bases agree with TRBD1. The V gene's germline CDR1 is SGDLS and CDR2 YYNGEE. The V and J ends lost 0 bases and 2 bases, in that order; junction bases with no gene match: 5. The CDR3 length is 15 residues. CDR3 region: CASSVDPGGTYEQYF. The CDR3 coding sequence is TGTGCCAGCAGCGTAGATCCAGGGGGTACCTACGAGCAGTACTTC. The full variable domain, completed using reference TRBV9 and TRBJ2-7, is DSGVTQTPKHLITATGQRVTLRCSPRSGDLSVYWYQQSLDQGLQFLIQYYNGEERAKGNILERFSAQQFPDLHSELNLSSLELGDSALYFCASSVDPGGTYEQYFGPGTRLTVT.

The CDR3 here is CASSAPGRRQETQYF. The CDR3 bases are TGTGCCAGCAGCGCACCGGGACGGCGACAAGAGACCCAGTACTTC. The chain is built from TRBV7-9 and TRBJ2-5; either TRBD1 or TRBD2 may supply D (5 bases each). Germline loops: CDR1 SEHNR, CDR2 FQNEAQ (reference sequence). With 5 bases removed from V and 2 bases from J, the gap between germline ends came to 15 bases. The CDR3 consists of 15 residues.

This clonotype was detected many times. A junction boundary mismatches the germline segment, possibly from a read error. The chain recombines TRBV5-1 with TRBJ2-5; no clear D. Germline V lookup: CDR1 SGHRS, CDR2 YFSETQ. This CDR3 has 13 amino acids. CDR3 region: CASSPGPEETQYF. The CDR3 DNA follows: TGTGCCAGCAGCCCCGGCCCGGAAGAGACCCAGTACTTC.

This clonotype showed up many times. The V call is TRBV7-9, the J call TRBJ2-7; D remains unclear. Germline V lookup: CDR1 SEHNR, CDR2 FQNEAQ (reference sequence). V was cut by 4 bases and J by 2 bases, with 15 bases left in between. This CDR3 has 15 amino acids. The CDR3 here is CASSWPLDGTYEQYF. The CDR3 nucleotides read TGTGCCAGCAGCTGGCCTTTGGACGGAACCTACGAGCAGTACTTC. The whole variable domain, filled in from reference TRBV7-9 and TRBJ2-7, reads DTGVSQNPRHKITKRGQNVTFRCDPISEHNRLYWYRQTLGQGPEFLTYFQNEAQLEKSRLLSDRFSAERPKGSFSTLEIQRTEQGDSAMYLCASSWPLDGTYEQYFGPGTRLTVT.

Details on this clonotype: This may stem from a read error, because a much larger clone lies one nucleotide away. V gene TRBV19 combines with J gene TRBJ1-6; tentatively, D is TRBD1 (5 bases). This CDR3 region has 14 residues. V was trimmed by 6 bases and J by 11 bases, leaving 17 bases between them. The germline CDR1 and CDR2 sequences are LNHDA and SQIVND (reference sequence). The CDR3 coding sequence is TGTGCCAGTAGCCAACAGGTTACGGATCCACCCCTCCACTTT. Amino acid sequence: CASSQQVTDPPLHF.

The chain is built from TRBV6-5 and TRBJ2-5, with D uncertain. CDR1 and CDR2 from the germline V gene are MNHEY and SVGAGI. The CDR3 is 13 amino acids. The ends were cut back, 5 bases at V and 4 bases at J, with 11 bases in the middle. The CDR3 loop is CASSVYLGETQYF. The CDR3 nucleotides read TGTGCCAGCAGTGTTTATCTCGGAGAGACCCAGTACTTC.

The chain joins TRBV6-6 to TRBJ1-4; tentative D call: TRBD1 (6 bases). CDR1 is MNHNY and CDR2 is SVGAGI in the germline V gene (reference sequence). Trimming took off 5 bases at V and 4 bases at J, with 14 bases between the two ends. This CDR3 is 15 amino acids long. CDR3 DNA sequence: TGTGCCAGCAGTCGAAGGACAGAAATTAATGAAAAACTGTTTTTT. Its translation: CASSRRTEINEKLFF.

The chain joins TRBV7-9 to TRBJ2-5; D not resolved. V shed 5 bases and J shed 4 bases, with 14 bases lying between them. CDR3 length: 14 amino acids. Germline V gene sequence: CDR1 SEHNR, CDR2 FQNEAQ (reference sequence). The CDR3 spells CASSQDWTRETQYF. Here the CDR3 DNA reads TGTGCCAGCAGCCAAGATTGGACCCGAGAGACCCAGTACTTC.

Turning to this clonotype: One end of the junction fails to match germline, which may point to a read error. The chain links TRBV7-2 to TRBJ1-4; 7 bases line up with TRBD1. The CDR3 is 15 amino acids. Germline CDR1 is SGHTA and CDR2 is FQGNSA. CDR3 in amino acids: CASGEQGSRGEKLFF. The DNA of the CDR3 is TGCGCCAGCGGCGAACAGGGGAGCAGAGGTGAAAAACTGTTTTTT.

The sample holds many counts of this clonotype. The chain combines TRBV6-6 with TRBJ2-5, with D perhaps given as TRBD1 or TRBD2 (5 bases each). This CDR3 has 15 residues. V lost 6 bases to trimming and J lost 5 bases, with 19 bases between them. Germline V gene sequence: CDR1 MNHNY, CDR2 SVGAGI (reference sequence). The DNA of the CDR3 is TGTGCCAGCAGCGACCAAAGACGGGGCTGGGAGACCCAGTACTTC. Protein sequence: CASSDQRRGWETQYF.

In the case of this clonotype: A much larger clone differs by one base, so this may be a read error. The V call is TRBV20-1, the J call TRBJ2-7; no clear D. The length of the CDR3 is 13 residues. Germline-derived CDR1 and CDR2 are DFQATT and SNEGSKA (reference sequence). The V end lost 5 bases, the J end lost 2 bases, and 13 bases lay between the germline ends. CDR3 sequence: CSAGLISTYEQYF. Written as DNA, the CDR3 is TGCAGTGCTGGGCTGATCAGCACCTACGAGCAGTACTTC.

V and J are TRBV7-2 and TRBJ1-2; 9 bases are shared with TRBD1. The CDR3 contains 13 residues. Germline CDR1 and CDR2: SGHTA and FQGNSA. Trimming cost V 5 bases and J 8 bases; bases outside gene matches: 6. DNA for the CDR3: TGTGCCAGCAGCCGCGGGACAGGGAGCGGCTACACCTTC. Protein: CASSRGTGSGYTF.

J is TRBJ1-2 and V is TRBV29-1; 9 bases align to TRBD1. The CDR3 length is 13 residues. Germline values: CDR1 SQVTM, CDR2 ANQGSEA. V lost 8 bases and J lost 5; bases outside the gene matches: 9. In DNA, the CDR3 is TGCAGCAGCGCCCGGACAGGGGAGTATGGCTACACCTTC. Amino acids: CSSARTGEYGYTF.

This clonotype has a count of ten or more. The V gene is TRBV7-2, the J gene TRBJ1-2, with 8 bases identical to TRBD1. The CDR3 covers 16 residues. Germline trimming cut 3 bases from V and 8 bases from J; bases unmatched to any gene: 14. Germline CDR1 reads SGHTA; CDR2 reads FQGNSA. The CDR3 DNA follows: TGTGCCAGCAGCTTTAAAACCGGGACAGGTGGGGCGGGCTACACCTTC. It is translated as CASSFKTGTGGAGYTF.

The chain employs TRBV12-3 or TRBV12-4 and TRBJ1-5; 10 bases are shared with TRBD1. V lost 7 bases and J lost 6; bases outside the gene matches: 15. The length of the CDR3 is 17 residues. CDR3 residues: CASTRHVGTGDVQPQHF. The CDR3 bases are TGTGCCAGCACCCGCCACGTGGGGACAGGGGATGTTCAGCCCCAGCATTTT.

The rearrangement links TRBV6-1 to TRBJ2-7; TRBD1 or TRBD2 may be the D gene (5 bases each). V was clipped by 5 bases and J by 4 bases, with 21 bases between them. The CDR3 spans 16 residues. Germline V gene sequence: CDR1 MNHNS, CDR2 SASEGT. The CDR3 nucleotides are TGTGCCAGCAGTCCTAAAATACAGGTAGAGGGTTACGAGCAGTACTTC. It yields the protein CASSPKIQVEGYEQYF.

This clonotype was detected many times. The V call is TRBV7-9, the J call TRBJ1-5; D not resolved. V dropped 3 bases and J dropped 4 bases, with 4 bases sitting between them. Germline CDR1 and CDR2: SEHNR and FQNEAQ (reference sequence). CDR3 length: 12 amino acids. The CDR3 sequence is CASSFYNQPQHF. The DNA for the CDR3 is TGTGCCAGCAGCTTTTATAATCAGCCCCAGCATTTT. Filled out from reference TRBV7-9 and TRBJ1-5, the complete variable domain reads DTGVSQNPRHKITKRGQNVTFRCDPISEHNRLYWYRQTLGQGPEFLTYFQNEAQLEKSRLLSDRFSAERPKGSFSTLEIQRTEQGDSAMYLCASSFYNQPQHFGDGTRLSIL.

This clonotype was seen only a few times. The chain carries TRBV7-2 and TRBJ2-5; D not certain. V was clipped by 4 bases and J by 7 bases, with 7 bases between them. Germline V lookup: CDR1 SGHTA, CDR2 FQGNSA. The CDR3 is 11 amino acids. The DNA for the CDR3 is TGTGCCAGCAGCTCGGAAGGGACCCAGTACTTC. Translating it yields CASSSEGTQYF.

This clonotype appeared once. One base away lies a much larger clone, so this may be a sequencing read error. This sequence joins TRBV20-1 and TRBJ1-5; D gene unclear. Germline-derived CDR1 and CDR2 are DFQATT and SNEGSKA (reference sequence). This CDR3 contains 15 residues. CDR3 in DNA: TGCAGTGCTAGACTTTCGACGCGCACCAATCGGCCCCAGCATTTT. Amino acid sequence: CSARLSTRTNRPQHF.

This chain uses TRBV15 with TRBJ2-5, with 7 bases that match TRBD1. Losses at the gene ends were 3 bases for V and 4 bases for J; bases not matched to a gene: 17. Germline V CDR1 and CDR2: LNHNV, YYDKDF (reference sequence). This CDR3 region has 18 residues. As DNA, the CDR3 is TGTGCCACCAGCAGCCCGACGCAGAGGGGGCTGGGAGCAGAGACCCAGTACTTC. Protein sequence: CATSSPTQRGLGAETQYF.